This is a list of T cell receptor beta chains from one sample in a study of patients and donors after allogeneic stem cell transplantation. TCRdb reprocessed the RT-PCR reads via MiXCR and lists one record per CDR3 protein. Here the sample spans about 160,000 distinct CDR3 sequences, approximately 24% being singletons. The sequenced sample was blood, either unsorted or a sorted T cell fraction (not recorded which). These receptors were obtained from a human donor who was either an allogeneic HSCT recipient or a stem cell or donor lymphocyte infusion donor (not recorded which). It is not recorded whose cells these are; they may come from a transplant donor. Each CDR3 is given without its conserved first and last residue. Each record gives: CDR3 protein, V gene, J gene.

cdr3_aa: ASSLLVQGASGYT; v_call: TRBV5-1; j_call: TRBJ1-2
cdr3_aa: ATSGAGVDQPQH; v_call: TRBV24-1; j_call: TRBJ1-5
cdr3_aa: AISESLGRVNTGELF; v_call: TRBV10-3; j_call: TRBJ2-2
cdr3_aa: ASTVRGSYEQY; v_call: TRBV12-3/TRBV12-4; j_call: TRBJ2-7
cdr3_aa: ATAGGPYLALH; v_call: TRBV12-3/TRBV12-4; j_call: TRBJ1-6
cdr3_aa: ASSSLGDTQY; v_call: TRBV7-2; j_call: TRBJ2-3
cdr3_aa: AWSVQGGASEQF; v_call: TRBV30; j_call: TRBJ2-1
cdr3_aa: ASSQEGRDGYT; v_call: TRBV4-3; j_call: TRBJ1-2
cdr3_aa: ASRKDQTQETQY; v_call: TRBV5-1; j_call: TRBJ2-5
cdr3_aa: ASSTSGGSNQPQH; v_call: TRBV12-3/TRBV12-4; j_call: TRBJ1-5
cdr3_aa: ASSSGEPLYGYT; v_call: TRBV5-1; j_call: TRBJ1-2
cdr3_aa: SARDPHEIYEQY; v_call: TRBV20-1; j_call: TRBJ2-7
cdr3_aa: SARGREPDTIY; v_call: TRBV20-1; j_call: TRBJ1-3
cdr3_aa: SARKSGSDTGELF; v_call: TRBV20-1; j_call: TRBJ2-2
cdr3_aa: ASRDGTNTEAF; v_call: TRBV7-9; j_call: TRBJ1-1
cdr3_aa: ATSDKGTARLSTGELF; v_call: TRBV24-1; j_call: TRBJ2-2
cdr3_aa: ASSPRIGLKVYNEQF; v_call: TRBV7-9; j_call: TRBJ2-1
cdr3_aa: ASSQETSGTYNEQF; v_call: TRBV4-3; j_call: TRBJ2-1
cdr3_aa: ASSLRGGLDYGYT; v_call: TRBV27; j_call: TRBJ1-2
cdr3_aa: ASGAGQGIDNEQF; v_call: TRBV7-9; j_call: TRBJ2-1
cdr3_aa: SVARGDGGYT; v_call: TRBV29-1; j_call: TRBJ1-2
cdr3_aa: ASSSPGGSPNTEAF; v_call: TRBV7-8; j_call: TRBJ1-1
cdr3_aa: SVTDRVGTEAF; v_call: TRBV29-1; j_call: TRBJ1-1
cdr3_aa: ASSVWDTTGELF; v_call: TRBV9; j_call: TRBJ2-2
cdr3_aa: ASSEFGTGYEQY; v_call: TRBV25-1; j_call: TRBJ2-7
cdr3_aa: ASSPNYRETAGTDTQY; v_call: TRBV18; j_call: TRBJ2-3
cdr3_aa: ASTVTVLFTYNEQF; v_call: TRBV6-2/TRBV6-3; j_call: TRBJ2-1
cdr3_aa: ASYLTGFYHGYT; v_call: TRBV12-3/TRBV12-4; j_call: TRBJ1-2
cdr3_aa: ASSLGTFPYNTEAF; v_call: TRBV5-1; j_call: TRBJ1-1
cdr3_aa: ASRPRGGIYEAF; v_call: TRBV21-1; j_call: TRBJ1-1
cdr3_aa: ASSVMASDMNTEAF; v_call: TRBV9; j_call: TRBJ1-1
cdr3_aa: ASSPGLKGGYT; v_call: TRBV12-3/TRBV12-4; j_call: TRBJ1-2
cdr3_aa: ASGGQGVNTEAF; v_call: TRBV6-6; j_call: TRBJ1-1
cdr3_aa: ASSLKGSSYNEQF; v_call: TRBV5-1; j_call: TRBJ2-1
cdr3_aa: ASRDGARKSLF; v_call: TRBV12-3/TRBV12-4; j_call: TRBJ1-4
cdr3_aa: SAPPGMNTEAF; v_call: TRBV20-1; j_call: TRBJ1-1